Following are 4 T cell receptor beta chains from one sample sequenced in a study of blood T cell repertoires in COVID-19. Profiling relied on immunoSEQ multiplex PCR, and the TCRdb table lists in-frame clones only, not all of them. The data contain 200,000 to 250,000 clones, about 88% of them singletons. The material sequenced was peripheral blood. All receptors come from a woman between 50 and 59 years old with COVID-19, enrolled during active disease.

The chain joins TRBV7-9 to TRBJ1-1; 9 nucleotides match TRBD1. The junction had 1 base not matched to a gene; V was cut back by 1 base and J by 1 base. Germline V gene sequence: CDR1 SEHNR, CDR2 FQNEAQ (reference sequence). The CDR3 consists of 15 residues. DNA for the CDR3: TGTGCCAGCAGCTTAGAGGGACAGGGGAACACTGAAGCTTTCTTT. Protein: CASSLEGQGNTEAFF.

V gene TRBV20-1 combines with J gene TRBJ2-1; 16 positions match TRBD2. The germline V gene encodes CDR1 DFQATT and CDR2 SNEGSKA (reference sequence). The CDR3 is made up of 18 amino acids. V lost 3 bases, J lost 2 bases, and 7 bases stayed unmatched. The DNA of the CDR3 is TGCAGTGCTAGTGAGGGACTAGCGGGGGGGCCTCCCTACAATGAGCAGTTCTTC. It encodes CSASEGLAGGPPYNEQFF.

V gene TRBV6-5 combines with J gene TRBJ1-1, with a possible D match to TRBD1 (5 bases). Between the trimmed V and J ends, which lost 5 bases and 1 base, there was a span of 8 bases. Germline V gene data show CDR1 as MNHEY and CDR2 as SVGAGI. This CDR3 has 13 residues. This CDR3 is CASSPTENTEAFF. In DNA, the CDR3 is TGTGCCAGCAGTCCGACAGAGAACACTGAAGCTTTCTTT.

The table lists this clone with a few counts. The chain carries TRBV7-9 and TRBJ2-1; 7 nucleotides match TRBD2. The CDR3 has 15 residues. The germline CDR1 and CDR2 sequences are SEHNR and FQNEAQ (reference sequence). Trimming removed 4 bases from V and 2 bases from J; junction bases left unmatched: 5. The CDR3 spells CASSWEGSTYNEQFF. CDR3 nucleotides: TGTGCCAGCAGCTGGGAGGGGAGCACCTACAATGAGCAGTTCTTC.